Presented here are 8 T cell receptor beta chains from one specimen sequenced in a study of CD8 T cells in ankylosing spondylitis. Study-wide findings and caveats: About 8 highly homologous variants made up a TCR beta motif, and this motif appeared characteristic of ankylosing spondylitis blood.

Via MiXCR, TCRdb re-called the 5' RACE reads, giving one row per CDR3 protein. The table records 750,000 to 850,000 distinct CDR3 sequences, 10% to 15% of them present only once. Antigens for these TCRs are unknown. Material for sequencing was blood, either unsorted or a sorted T cell fraction (not recorded which). Source of these receptors: a male donor with ankylosing spondylitis.

This clonotype was counted many times. One junction end does not reproduce the germline sequence, and a read error may be involved. The genes are TRBV7-7 and TRBJ2-7; the D call may be TRBD1 or TRBD2 (5 bases each). Germline CDR1 reads SSHAT; CDR2 reads FNYEAQ (reference sequence). This CDR3 is 13 amino acids long. CDR3 in amino acids: CASSPLIGDRQYF. DNA of the CDR3: TGTGCTAGCAGCCCGCTTATAGGGGACCGGCAGTACTTC.

The chain combines TRBV5-1 with TRBJ2-7, with a weak D call TRBD1 (6 bases). There are 12 residues in the CDR3. Germline V gene sequence: CDR1 SGHRS, CDR2 YFSETQ. V gave up 0 bases and J gave up 9 bases, with 10 bases separating them. The CDR3 here is CASSLEDRWQYF. CDR3 sequence (DNA): TGCGCCAGCAGCTTGGAGGACAGATGGCAGTACTTC.

This clonotype appeared a few times. The rearrangement uses TRBV20-1 and TRBJ2-2; 11 bases align to TRBD1. CDR3 length equals 14 residues. Germline assignment: CDR1 DFQATT and CDR2 SNEGSKA (reference sequence). Trimming took 6 bases from V and 7 from J; bases not matched to a gene: 7. CDR3 sequence (DNA): TGCAGTGCACCAGGACAGGGGGCCGGCGGGGAGCTGTTTTTT. Translating it yields CSAPGQGAGGELFF.

V gene TRBV9 combines with J gene TRBJ2-2, with 10 bases fitting TRBD1. The CDR3 has 16 amino acids. J lost 7 bases, V lost 4 bases, and 10 bases had no gene match. Per the germline V gene, CDR1 is SGDLS and CDR2 is YYNGEE. The CDR3 DNA reads TGTGCCAGCAGCACCCACGGACAGGGGGGCTTCGGGGAGCTGTTTTTT. Translating it yields CASSTHGQGGFGELFF.

There are a few counts of this clonotype. The chain links TRBV5-1 to TRBJ1-4; D ambiguous. The germline gives CDR1 SGHRS, CDR2 YFSETQ. The CDR3 length is 14 residues. V was pared by 0 bases and J by 4 bases, with 7 bases between. CDR3 DNA sequence: TGCGCCAGCAGCTTGGACAGAGTTAATGAAAAACTGTTTTTT. Translating gives CASSLDRVNEKLFF.

This clonotype was recorded many times. The rearrangement links TRBV7-9 to TRBJ2-2; D unresolved. CDR3 length: 13 amino acids. CDR1 and CDR2 (germline): SEHNR, FQNEAQ (reference sequence). V lost 1 base and J lost 6, with 6 bases in between. The CDR3 sequence: CASSLEAPGELFF. The CDR3 DNA reads as TGTGCCAGCAGCTTAGAGGCCCCCGGGGAGCTGTTTTTT.

This clonotype was detected many times. The chain employs TRBV10-3 and TRBJ1-1; no definite D call. Germline loops: CDR1 ENHRY, CDR2 SYGVKD. This CDR3 spans 11 amino acids. The V end lost 10 bases, the J end lost 1 base, and 7 bases lay between the germline ends. The CDR3 coding sequence is TGTGCCACCCTAGAGAACACTGAAGCTTTCTTT. Protein: CATLENTEAFF.

The gene calls are TRBV20-1 and TRBJ1-4; unclear D gene. The germline V and J ends were trimmed by 3 bases and 6 bases, with 11 bases remaining between them. This CDR3 contains 13 residues. CDR1 DFQATT and CDR2 SNEGSKA come from the germline V gene (reference sequence). CDR3 nucleotide sequence: TGCAGTGCTAGGTCCCTAGGTCATGAAAAACTGTTTTTT. Its protein is CSARSLGHEKLFF.